Presented here are 16 T cell receptor beta chains from one specimen sequenced in a study of cytomegalovirus exposure and HLA in healthy donors (dated by TCRdb to between 2016 and 2019). Libraries came from the immunoSEQ multiplex PCR assay. A mixture of 60 forward primers for TCR Vbeta segments and 13 reverse primers for TCR Jbeta segments was used in the multiplex PCR. Drawn from immuneACCESS, this table holds only the in-frame rearrangements with V and J called that TCRdb kept. Clones are partly lost; checked studies trace under half to an unresolved V gene and leave the rest unexplained. The sample data list about 62,000 clones, and roughly 80% of these were observed just once. The ten largest clones take up less than 3% of the sample. Sequenced material: PBMCs. These TCRs come from a woman in her 30s in good health and CMV-seronegative.

This clone was detected only once. The V call is TRBV7-2, the J call TRBJ2-7, with 9 bases identical to TRBD1. J lost 2 bases, V lost 2 bases, and 13 bases had no gene match. This CDR3 has 18 amino acids. Germline loops: CDR1 SGHTA, CDR2 FQGNSA. CDR3: CASSLSLWTGEIPYEQYF. In DNA form, the CDR3 reads TGTGCCAGCAGCTTAAGCCTATGGACAGGGGAAATCCCCTACGAGCAGTACTTC.

This clone was detected only a few times. J is TRBJ1-2 and V is TRBV6-1; 7 positions match TRBD1. The CDR3 covers 14 residues. V trimming: 8 bases; J trimming: 6 bases; junction bases outside the gene matches: 12. Germline lookup yields CDR1 MNHNS and CDR2 SASEGT. The CDR3: CASLPTGSSDGYTF. The CDR3 nucleotides are TGTGCCAGCCTCCCGACAGGGTCGTCGGATGGCTACACCTTC.

Comment on this clone: At one of its ends the junction is not consistent with the germline gene, which may arise from a read error. V gene TRBV6-1 combines with J gene TRBJ2-5, with D possibly matching TRBD1 (6 bases). CDR1 MNHNS and CDR2 SASEGT come from the germline V gene. This CDR3 region has 16 residues. CDR3 nucleotides: TGTGCCAGCAGTGGGCAGGGAACTTGGGGGCAAGAGACCCAATACTTC. Translated: CASSGQGTWGQETQYF.

This chain joins TRBV7-2 and TRBJ2-5; 7 bases agree with TRBD1. The germline gives CDR1 SGHTA, CDR2 FQGNSA. The V gene end was trimmed by 2 bases and the J gene end by 4 bases; junction bases not matched to a gene: 1. CDR3 size: 13 residues. DNA for the CDR3: TGTGCCAGCAGCTTAAAGGGGGCAGAGACCCAGTACTTC. Amino acids: CASSLKGAETQYF.

The chain employs TRBV29-1 and TRBJ2-3, with 15 bases matching TRBD2. The trim removed 7 bases at V and 2 bases at J, leaving 4 bases unmatched. CDR3 length equals 15 residues. The germline V gene encodes CDR1 SQVTM and CDR2 ANQGSEA. In DNA, the CDR3 is TGCAGCGGGGGGACTAGCGGGGGGCTCACAGATACGCAGTATTTT. Translation gives CSGGTSGGLTDTQYF.

This clone was counted a single time. This sequence joins TRBV6-4 and TRBJ2-3; no reliable D call. V gave up 0 bases and J gave up 2 bases, with 9 bases separating them. The CDR3 has 15 residues. CDR1 MRHNA and CDR2 SNTAGT come from the germline V gene. The CDR3, as DNA: TGTGCCAGCAGTGACTCGGCCACTAACACAGATACGCAGTATTTT. Its protein is CASSDSATNTDTQYF.

The rearrangement uses TRBV14 and TRBJ2-7, with 8 bases aligning to TRBD1. CDR3 length: 14 residues. With 4 bases clipped from V and 2 bases from J, the junction kept 4 bases outside the gene matches. Germline values: CDR1 SGHDN, CDR2 FVKESK. In DNA, the CDR3 is TGTGCCAGCAGCCCCCGACAGGGGCCCTACGAGCAGTACTTC. Its protein is CASSPRQGPYEQYF.

The chain employs TRBV19 and TRBJ2-3; TRBD2 agrees at 9 bases. Losses at the gene ends were 5 bases for V and 3 bases for J; bases not matched to a gene: 6. The CDR3 runs 15 residues. The germline V gene has CDR1 LNHDA and CDR2 SQIVND (reference sequence). The CDR3 DNA sequence: TGTGCCAGTAGTCGGCCGGGACTAGCAACAGATACGCAGTATTTT. Its protein is CASSRPGLATDTQYF. Using reference TRBV19 and TRBJ2-3 for the parts outside the CDR3, the full variable domain is DGGITQSPKYLFRKEGQNVTLSCEQNLNHDAMYWYRQDPGQGLRLIYYSQIVNDFQKGDIAEGYSVSREKKESFPLTVTSAQKNPTAFYLCASSRPGLATDTQYFGPGTRLTVL.

This clone was detected once. The chain has TRBV6-1 and TRBJ1-2, with 9 bases identical to TRBD1. Germline V gene lookup returns CDR1 MNHNS and CDR2 SASEGT. Trimming took 6 bases from V and 6 from J; bases not matched to a gene: 5. The CDR3 covers 13 residues. The CDR3 loop reads CASRPQGADGYTF. DNA for the CDR3: TGTGCCAGCAGGCCACAGGGGGCGGATGGCTACACCTTC.

This chain joins TRBV5-4 and TRBJ2-3, with 11 positions matching TRBD2. The CDR3 consists of 15 residues. V trimming: 2 bases; J trimming: 4 bases; junction bases outside the gene matches: 3. In germline, CDR1 is SGHNT, CDR2 YYREEE (reference sequence). CDR3 sequence: CASSFSGGVADTQYF. In DNA, the CDR3 is TGTGCCAGCAGCTTTAGCGGGGGGGTCGCAGATACGCAGTATTTT.

The chain carries TRBV21-1 and TRBJ1-3; the table's D call, TRBD1, was not checked against the DNA. TRBV21-1 is noted as a pseudogene. This CDR3 region has 18 residues. CDR3 amino acids: CASSSHLLQGKAGNTIYF. Written as DNA, the CDR3 is TGTGCCAGCAGCAGCCACCTCCTACAGGGGAAGGCTGGAAACACCATATATTTT.

V is TRBV7-2 and J is TRBJ1-3, with TRBD1 matching over 7 bases. V shed 4 bases, J shed 3 bases, and the junction held 3 bases outside the gene matches. Germline CDR1 is SGHTA and CDR2 is FQGNSA. The length of the CDR3 is 14 residues. For the CDR3, the DNA is TGTGCCAGCAGCTGGAGACAGGGTGGAAACACCATATATTTT. Protein sequence: CASSWRQGGNTIYF.

This sequence joins TRBV10-3 and TRBJ1-2; TRBD1 is a possible D gene (5 bases). This CDR3 is 15 amino acids long. Germline loops: CDR1 ENHRY, CDR2 SYGVKD. Deletions cut 4 bases from V and 4 bases from J, with 16 bases between. The CDR3 region has the DNA TGTGCCATCAGTGTAGAAGGGGCCCCCATCTATGGCTACACCTTC. As protein: CAISVEGAPIYGYTF.

This chain uses TRBV11-3 with TRBJ2-5, with D possibly TRBD2 on 7 matching bases. This CDR3 is 17 amino acids long. Trimming stripped 1 base from V and 3 bases from J, with 18 bases between. The V gene's germline CDR1 is SGHNT and CDR2 YENEEA. CDR3 loop: CASSLVRGARLEETQYF. CDR3 coding DNA: TGTGCCAGCAGCTTAGTCCGGGGGGCGCGTCTGGAAGAGACCCAGTACTTC. The variable domain in full, completed from reference TRBV11-3 and TRBJ2-5, reads EAGVVQSPRYKIIEKKQPVAFWCNPISGHNTLYWYLQNLGQGPELLIRYENEEAVDDSQLPKDRFSAERLKGVDSTLKIQPAELGDSAVYLCASSLVRGARLEETQYFGPGTRLLVL.

The genes are TRBV27 and TRBJ1-5; D is ambiguous. Germline V gene sequence: CDR1 MNHEY, CDR2 SMNVEV (reference sequence). V lost 3 bases and J lost 2, with 8 bases in between. The CDR3 covers 14 residues. The CDR3 protein is CASSLGQGNQPQHF. The CDR3 DNA sequence: TGTGCCAGCAGTTTGGGTCAGGGCAATCAGCCCCAGCATTTT.

The V and J genes are TRBV4-1 and TRBJ2-5; 9 bases agree with TRBD1. The end of the DNA aligns better with TRBJ2-7, so the J call may be wrong. The CDR3 runs to 15 residues. Germline lookup yields CDR1 MGHRA and CDR2 YSYEKL. CDR3 in amino acids: CASRPLGTGRGEQYF. CDR3 nucleotides: TGCGCCAGCAGGCCCCTCGGGACAGGGAGGGGCGAGCAGTACTTC.